This TCR beta chain is drawn from a study of cytomegalovirus exposure and HLA in healthy donors (dated by TCRdb to 2015 to 2018). Broadly, across the study: An earlier analysis of a few hundred of the donors reported over 250 Gb of sequence data and around 120 million unique TCR beta sequences obtained from about 179 million T cells. About 280 gigabases of sequencing data and around 80 million unique TCR sequences made up an early release that covered 500 to 650 HLA-typed donors. Among the approximately 400 genotyped donors, about 85% belonged to the genetic ancestry cluster associated with self-reported Caucasian donors. The study aimed to test whether signatures of past pathogen exposure could be identified by cataloging public T cell receptors. Using immunosequencing, the study profiled T cell repertoires from 500 to 800 subjects and related those repertoires to cytomegalovirus serostatus. Besides the first cohort of 500 to 700 subjects, a separate validation cohort made up of 120 different subjects was used. High-throughput TCR immunosequencing, statistical association of individual TCRs with disease status, and machine learning were combined to predict cytomegalovirus infection status. A later analysis re-analyzed previously published TCR beta repertoires from 550 to 700 donors and added high-resolution HLA genotyping to study TCR occurrence patterns. Rather than drawing on any new phenotypic data, the later analysis identified candidate immune exposures from TCR beta sequences and the way those sequences occurred across donors. An earlier analysis of some 600 of the donors applied high-throughput TCR beta sequencing to assess whether each TCR beta V gene segment acted as functional or pseudogenic. Donor age, sex, ethnicity and CMV serostatus were compiled alongside the repertoire data. Genome-wide SNP genotypes for about 65% of the 666 donors were used in a later genetic analysis, which treated that subset as a discovery cohort. All discovery cohort repertoires had been generated on a single sequencing platform. HLA typing included class I and class II loci at four-digit resolution. Typing coverage varied by locus: roughly 629-640 donors for A, B, C, DRB1 and DQB1; roughly 520 for DQA1; around 610 for DPA1; 450 to 480 for DPB1. Four or five DR-DQ haplotypes were handled as single units for association and clustering because linkage in the cohort was strong. Across 300 to 400 genotyped donors of the cohort, an average of approximately 240,000 unique TCR beta nucleotide sequences per donor were sequenced, and around 20% of those sequences were non-productive. General findings and caveats noted by the study authors: A later genetic analysis associated a missense DCLRE1C variant with V-gene and J-gene trimming of TCR beta chains, and an independent cohort replicated the association. Several of the top co-occurrence clusters appeared to be linked to parvovirus B19, influenza, CMV and Epstein-Barr virus, according to a later analysis. For the cohort, immune exposure information was limited to CMV serostatus. Because counts were too low, roughly 18 rarely observed V segments, including chromosome 9 orphons, were left out of the earlier analysis of 500 to 650 of the donors. Linkage disequilibrium might explain the correlated functional status among segregating V segments, but an unknown experimental factor could not be ruled out. The authors suggested that the approach could potentially be extended to other disease states and immunological phenotypes. In both the original and validation cohorts, the classifier was reported to diagnose cytomegalovirus status with high specificity and sensitivity. A further reported finding was that TCR beta sequences accurately predicted the HLA-A and HLA-B alleles for most subjects in the first cohort. The study listed 150 to 200 TCR beta chains as associated with cytomegalovirus. In a later analysis, 16,951 TCR beta sequences were associated with specific HLA alleles at a false discovery rate of 0.05. In an earlier analysis of some 550 of the donors, most TCR beta V segments were observed in productive rearrangements about 87% or about 30% of the time, broadly matching IMGT annotations. According to a later genetic analysis, donors in an Asian-associated ancestry cluster had fewer N-insertions in productive TCRs than the approximately 700-donor mean. HLA typing was unavailable for some donors at each locus, so association tests used only the typed subset. According to a later analysis, most CMV-associated TCR beta chains appeared to be HLA-restricted, and the HLA associations seemed to be driven largely by CMV exposure. A cluster of highly shared sequence variants was judged likely to be a technical artifact of the sequencing pipeline. In vitro tests confirmed that three of the cytomegalovirus-associated TCR beta chains recognize cytomegalovirus antigens. This cohort had only TCR beta chains sequenced, and the lack of alpha or paired-chain data limited which features could be detected. Most TCR sequences were observed very rarely across donors, whereas some public TCRs were present in many individuals. When HLA alleles, especially DR and DQ, strongly co-occurred, attributing TCR associations to individual alleles was difficult. Because the 87-base-pair reads could not distinguish some IMGT-functional V segments, including TRBV6-2 and TRBV6-3, those segments were excluded. Compared with equally common non-associated chains, HLA-associated TCR beta chains in a later analysis were more clonally expanded and had lower generation probabilities. Presence/absence analyses assumed roughly uniform sequencing depth across donors, an assumption that may not hold. A later analysis found that TCR association rates varied across HLA loci, with DRB1 alleles showing the most associated TCRs and HLA-C alleles the fewest.

In total, approximately 690 healthy bone marrow donors made up the cohort. Cohort members were all nominally healthy when sampled, although unrecorded immune exposures were likely present. The donor was CMV seropositive and was included in the group of 289 seropositive cohort members. A peripheral blood sample was provided by each donor, and peripheral blood mononuclear cells were used for TCR beta sequencing. Genomic DNA extraction from the blood cell samples was performed with the Qiagen DNeasy Blood Extraction Kit. Note on this clone: What antigen it recognizes has not been identified. No qualities accompany the bases; no much larger clone lies one base away.

The CDR3 has 12 amino acids, counting the end cysteine and phenylalanine. Solely the CDR3 DNA is kept, with 36 bases framed from the first base. The V end loses 0 bases and the J end loses 8 bases, and a stretch of 8 bases separates them. Per the germline V gene, SGHDT is the CDR1 and YYEEEE is the CDR2. Libraries were made using the immunoSEQ multiplex PCR assay. For the multiplex PCR, a mixture combining 60 forward primers for TCR Vbeta segments and 13 reverse primers for TCR Jbeta segments was used. The CDR3 region of rearranged TCR beta genes was amplified from genomic DNA by a multiplex PCR assay. On the Illumina HiSeq System, the amplified TCR beta libraries were sequenced as 87-base-pair reads. Concerning the study's data processing: A later analysis counted approximately 84 million unique TCR beta chains across the 670 or so repertoires, and some 11 million of these chains were shared by at least two donors. A nearest-neighbor algorithm error-corrected the raw reads and collapsed the reads into unique sequences, merging closely related sequences to remove PCR and sequencing errors. To assign V, D and J gene segments, CDR3 sequences were aligned to IMGT reference sequences. Each retained sequence needed at least a six-nucleotide match to both a V gene segment and a J gene segment. Rearrangements were classified as productive when the CDR3 lacked stop codons and remained in frame with V and J, and all other rearrangements were classified as non-productive. CDR3 was defined by IMGT convention, running from the second conserved V-encoded cysteine to the conserved J-encoded phenylalanine. In an earlier analysis of just under 600 of the donors, sequences lacking an unambiguous match to a single V gene segment were excluded. An earlier analysis of 450 to 650 of the donors called V segments functional above 56.7% productive rearrangements and segregating when the between-donor standard deviation exceeded 5%. A statistical classification framework was developed to diagnose cytomegalovirus status using the catalog of TCR beta chain sequences. In a later analysis, V and J genes were assigned by comparing TCR nucleotide sequences against IMGT/GENE-DB human TR gene sequences. The TCRdist pipeline was used in a later analysis to assign CDR3 sequences and most-parsimonious VDJ recombination scenarios. In a later analysis, every TCR beta chain was defined by the combination of its CDR3 amino acid sequence and its V-gene family, and reads without a unique V-gene family were dropped. As a way to deal with suspected cross-contamination and a sequencing artifact, a later analysis dropped roughly 620 nucleotide sequences that were highly shared and had low generation probability. In a later analysis, a clonal expansion index for each public chain was calculated from normalized within-repertoire ranks of inferred template counts. Generation probabilities in a later analysis came from a VDJ recombination model fitted to out-of-frame rearrangements, and those results were checked against IGoR. In a later analysis, TCR-TCR, TCR-HLA and TCR-CMV co-occurrence was scored with hypergeometric tests, and a repertoire-size bias correction was applied to TCR pairs. In a later analysis, false discovery rates were estimated by permuting HLA or CMV assignments 20 times. In a later analysis, co-occurring TCRs were grouped using DBSCAN, with TCRdist sequence similarity added in when clustering inside HLA-allele-positive subsets. Repertoires with fewer than 30,000 or more than 120,000 public chains were left out of co-occurrence clustering, as were about 5 repertoires with anomalous nucleotide sharing. Entries here come from immuneACCESS through TCRdb and include only in-frame sequences with V and J called. Some clones fail to appear in such tables; in the studies checked, an unresolved V gene covers under half of the shortfall, and the cause of the remainder is unknown. From that table come the V and J calls and clone size; the DNA was used to work out D and trimming. A total of roughly 180,000 clones appear in this sample, 80% to 90% of them only once. Jointly, the top ten make up more than 0.95% of the sample.

The sequence is built from TRBV5-6 and TRBJ1-2; the D gene remains uncertain. The material sequenced was PBMCs. The sequence came from a girl aged 2-10 years in good health and CMV-seropositive. The CDR3 sequence is CASSLAGGGYTF. At the DNA level, the sequence is TGTGCCAGCAGCTTGGCGGGAGGAGGCTACACCTTC.